This TCR beta chain was retrieved from a study of T cells in tumors after PD-1 blockade. Study-level information: Daily vismodegib 150 mg continued in a subset of anti-PD-1-treated patients. Mean per blood sample: some 120,000 templates (roughly 22,000-270,000), around 34,000 unique clonotypes.

Study-level results: Some novel exhausted tumor clones appeared in pre-treatment blood, suggesting peripheral recruitment.

Template: tumor biopsy or peripheral blood genomic DNA, about 550-6,500 ng per sample. Concerning this clone: Antigen: not known.

Trimming removed 6 bases from V and 1 base from J, with 12 bases in between. The CDR3 has 14 residues. CDR1 is MNHEY, CDR2 SVGAGI, per germline. Method: immunoSEQ multiplex PCR; TCRdb's copy keeps in-frame clones and lacks some. This sample has roughly 20,000 clones, with over 75% found just once. The sequences come from PBMCs, collected after anti-PD-1 therapy. The TCR was taken from a human donor with advanced basal cell or squamous cell carcinoma (not recorded which). This chain uses TRBV6-5 with TRBJ1-1, with a tentative D call TRBD1 (6 bases). The CDR3 is CASRKSDRNTEAFF. As DNA, the CDR3 is TGTGCCAGCAGAAAATCGGACAGGAACACTGAAGCTTTCTTT.